This T cell receptor (beta chain) is drawn from a study of shared clonotypes between healthy human individuals. Study summary: Plates per donor: three CD4 naive, three CD4 memory, two CD8 naive, one CD8 memory.

General study findings and limits: Approximately 5% was the fraction of naive CD4 clonotypes found shared across a few donors. Investigators collected only blood, and repertoires in tissues likely differ.

In regard to this clone: Its antigen is not identified.

This table comes from immunoSEQ multiplex PCR, and its TCRdb copy is limited to in-frame clones, with some not included. The sample consists of more than 150,000 clones, approximately 95% of them appearing once. Germline assignment: CDR1 SGHDN and CDR2 FVKESK. Unmatched junction bases numbered 4, after V lost 3 bases and J lost 8 bases. The CDR3 has 14 amino acids. The TCR comes from a woman aged 25 to 39 in good health. The sequenced material came from naive CD4+ T cells sorted from blood. As for subset: CD45RA+ positively selected. This chain joins TRBV14 and TRBJ1-4; 9 bases agree with TRBD1. The CDR3 DNA follows: TGTGCCAGCAGCCAGGGACAGGGTTGGGAAAAACTGTTTTTT. Encoded protein: CASSQGQGWEKLFF.